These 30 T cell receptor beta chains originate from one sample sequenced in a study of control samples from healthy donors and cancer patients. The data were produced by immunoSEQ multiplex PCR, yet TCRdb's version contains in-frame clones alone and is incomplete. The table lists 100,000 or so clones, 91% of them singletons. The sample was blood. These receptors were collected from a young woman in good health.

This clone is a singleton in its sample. As DNA, the CDR3 is TGCAGCGTTTCTTCGGGACAGGACTATGGCTACACCTTC. Its protein is CSVSSGQDYGYTF. The chain couples TRBV29-1 to TRBJ1-2, with TRBD1 matching 8 bases. Unmatched junction bases numbered 5, after V lost 5 bases and J lost 3 bases. Looked up from germline, CDR1 is SQVTM and CDR2 is ANQGSEA. CDR3 size: 13 residues.

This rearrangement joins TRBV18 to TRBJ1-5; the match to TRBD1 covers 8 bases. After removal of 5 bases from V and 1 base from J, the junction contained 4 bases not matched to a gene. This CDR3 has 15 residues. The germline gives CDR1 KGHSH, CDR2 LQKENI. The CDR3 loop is CASSAGGRSNQPQHF. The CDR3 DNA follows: TGTGCCAGCTCAGCAGGGGGCAGGAGCAATCAGCCCCAGCATTTT.

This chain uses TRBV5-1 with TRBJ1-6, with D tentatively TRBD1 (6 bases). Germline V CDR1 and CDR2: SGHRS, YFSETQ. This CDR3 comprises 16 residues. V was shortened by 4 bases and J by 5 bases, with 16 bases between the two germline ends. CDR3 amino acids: CASSISPGVNNSPLHF. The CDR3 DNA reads TGCGCCAGCAGCATTTCCCCAGGGGTTAATAATTCACCCCTCCACTTT.

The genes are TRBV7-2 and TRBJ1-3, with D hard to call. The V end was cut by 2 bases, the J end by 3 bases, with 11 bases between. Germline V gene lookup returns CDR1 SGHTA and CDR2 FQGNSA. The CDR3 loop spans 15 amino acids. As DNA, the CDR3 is TGTGCCAGCAGCTTATATGCCGGGGTTGGAAACACCATATATTTT. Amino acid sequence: CASSLYAGVGNTIYF.

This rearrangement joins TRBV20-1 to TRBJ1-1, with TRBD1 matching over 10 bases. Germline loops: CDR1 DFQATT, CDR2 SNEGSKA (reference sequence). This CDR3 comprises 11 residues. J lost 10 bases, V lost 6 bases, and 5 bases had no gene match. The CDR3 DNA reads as TGCAGTGCAACGACAGGGGGCGCAGCTTTCTTT. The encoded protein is CSATTGGAAFF.

Here the CDR3 reads CASSLKPGLLYNEQFF. For the CDR3, the DNA is TGTGCCAGCAGCTTGAAACCGGGACTCCTCTACAATGAGCAGTTCTTC. The chain combines TRBV5-6 with TRBJ2-1; D is perhaps TRBD2 (6 bases). Germline lookup yields CDR1 SGHDT and CDR2 YYEEEE. This CDR3 region has 16 residues. V was shortened by 1 base and J by 3 bases, with 14 bases between the two germline ends.

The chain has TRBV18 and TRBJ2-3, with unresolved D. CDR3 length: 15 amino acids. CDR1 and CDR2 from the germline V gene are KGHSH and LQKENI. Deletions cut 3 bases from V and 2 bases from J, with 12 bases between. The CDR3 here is CASSPMDLFTDTQYF. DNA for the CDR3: TGTGCCAGCTCACCCATGGACCTCTTCACAGATACGCAGTATTTT.

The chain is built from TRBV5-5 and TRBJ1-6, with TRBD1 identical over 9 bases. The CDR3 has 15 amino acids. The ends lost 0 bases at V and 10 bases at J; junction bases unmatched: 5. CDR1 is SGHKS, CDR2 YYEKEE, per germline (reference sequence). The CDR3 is CASSLGTGVGSPLHF. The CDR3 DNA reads TGTGCCAGCAGCTTGGGGACAGGGGTAGGGTCACCCCTCCACTTT.

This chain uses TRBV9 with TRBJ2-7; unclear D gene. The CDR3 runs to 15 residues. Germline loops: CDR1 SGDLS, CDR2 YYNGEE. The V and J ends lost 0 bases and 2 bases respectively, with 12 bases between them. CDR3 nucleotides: TGTGCCAGCAGCGTAGAAAGTGGCGCGGCCTACGAGCAGTACTTC. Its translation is CASSVESGAAYEQYF.

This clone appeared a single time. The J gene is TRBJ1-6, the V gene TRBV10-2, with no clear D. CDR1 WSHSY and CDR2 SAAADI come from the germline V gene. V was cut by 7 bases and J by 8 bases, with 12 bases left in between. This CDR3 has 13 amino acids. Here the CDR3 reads CASTTGTDSPLHF. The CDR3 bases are TGCGCCAGCACAACGGGAACGGATTCACCCCTCCACTTT.

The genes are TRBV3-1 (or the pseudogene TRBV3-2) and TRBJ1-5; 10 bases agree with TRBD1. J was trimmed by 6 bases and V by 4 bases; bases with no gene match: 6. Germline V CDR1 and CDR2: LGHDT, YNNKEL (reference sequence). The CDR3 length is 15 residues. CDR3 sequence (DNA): TGTGCCAGCAGCCGAGGGACAGGGGCAAGTCAGCCCCAGCATTTT. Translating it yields CASSRGTGASQPQHF.

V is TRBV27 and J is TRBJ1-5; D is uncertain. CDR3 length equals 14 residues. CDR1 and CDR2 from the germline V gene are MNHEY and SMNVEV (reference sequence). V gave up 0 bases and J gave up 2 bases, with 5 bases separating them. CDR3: CASSLSGRNQPQHF. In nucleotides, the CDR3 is TGTGCCAGCAGTTTATCAGGGCGCAATCAGCCCCAGCATTTT.

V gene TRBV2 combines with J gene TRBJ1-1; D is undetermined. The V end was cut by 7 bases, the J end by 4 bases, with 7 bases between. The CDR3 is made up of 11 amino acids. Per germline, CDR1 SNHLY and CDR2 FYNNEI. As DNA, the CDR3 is TGTGCCAGCACTCAGTTCACTGAAGCTTTCTTT. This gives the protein CASTQFTEAFF.

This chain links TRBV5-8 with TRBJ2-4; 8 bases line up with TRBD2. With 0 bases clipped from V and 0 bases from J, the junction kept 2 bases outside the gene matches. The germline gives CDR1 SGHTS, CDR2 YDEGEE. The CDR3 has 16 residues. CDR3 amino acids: CASSLGLALAKNIQYF. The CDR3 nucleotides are TGTGCCAGCAGCTTGGGACTAGCGCTAGCCAAAAACATTCAGTACTTC.

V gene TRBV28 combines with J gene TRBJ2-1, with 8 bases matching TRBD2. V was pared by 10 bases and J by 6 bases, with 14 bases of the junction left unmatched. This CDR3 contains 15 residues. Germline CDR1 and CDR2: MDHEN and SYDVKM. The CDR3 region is CAIRGGASYGNEQFF. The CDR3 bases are TGTGCCATCCGGGGGGGGGCATCTTATGGCAATGAGCAGTTCTTC.

This CDR3 reads CASSPRGARVDTQYF. The CDR3 coding sequence is TGTGCCAGCAGCCCACGGGGGGCCAGGGTAGATACGCAGTATTTT. The chain uses TRBV6-5 and TRBJ2-3; TRBD2 is a possible D gene (7 bases). CDR1 is MNHEY, CDR2 SVGAGI, per germline. This CDR3 is built from 15 residues. Trimming cost V 6 bases and J 5 bases, with 18 bases left between them.

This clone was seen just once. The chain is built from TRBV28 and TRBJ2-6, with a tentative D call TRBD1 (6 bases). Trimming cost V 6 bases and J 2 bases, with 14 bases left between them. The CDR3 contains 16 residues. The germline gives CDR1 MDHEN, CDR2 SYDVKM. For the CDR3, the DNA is TGTGCCAGCAGCCAACTGGGGACACCTGGGGCCAACGTCCTGACTTTC. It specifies CASSQLGTPGANVLTF.

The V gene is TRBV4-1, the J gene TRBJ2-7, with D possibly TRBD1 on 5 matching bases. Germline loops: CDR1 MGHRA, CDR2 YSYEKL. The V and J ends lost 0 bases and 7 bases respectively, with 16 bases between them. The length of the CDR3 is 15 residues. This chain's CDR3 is CASSQEEQVAGEQYF. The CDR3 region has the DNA TGCGCCAGCAGCCAAGAAGAACAGGTGGCAGGGGAGCAGTACTTC.

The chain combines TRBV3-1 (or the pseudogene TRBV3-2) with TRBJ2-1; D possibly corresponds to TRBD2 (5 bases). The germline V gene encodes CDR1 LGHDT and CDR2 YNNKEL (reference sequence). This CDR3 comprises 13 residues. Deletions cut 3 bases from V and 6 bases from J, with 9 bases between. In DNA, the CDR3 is TGTGCCAGCAGCCAGCTAACTAGCAATGAGCAGTTCTTC. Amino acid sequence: CASSQLTSNEQFF.

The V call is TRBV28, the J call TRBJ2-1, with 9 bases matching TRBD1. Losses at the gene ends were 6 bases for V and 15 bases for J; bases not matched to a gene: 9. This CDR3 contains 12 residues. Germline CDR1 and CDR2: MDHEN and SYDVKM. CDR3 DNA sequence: TGTGCCAGCAGAACCTTACAGGGGGCAGGGTTCTTC. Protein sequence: CASRTLQGAGFF.

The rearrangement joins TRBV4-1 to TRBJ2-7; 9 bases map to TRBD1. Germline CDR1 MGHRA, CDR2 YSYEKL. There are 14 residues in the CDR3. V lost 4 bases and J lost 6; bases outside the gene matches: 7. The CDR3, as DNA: TGCGCCAGCAGCCGAGGGGACAGGGTGGCCGAGCAGTACTTC. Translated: CASSRGDRVAEQYF.

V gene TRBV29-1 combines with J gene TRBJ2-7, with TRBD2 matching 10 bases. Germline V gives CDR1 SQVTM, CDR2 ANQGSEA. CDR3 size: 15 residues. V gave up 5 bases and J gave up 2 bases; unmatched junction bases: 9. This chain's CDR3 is CSVSSGRTVPYEQYF. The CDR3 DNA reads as TGCAGCGTTTCTAGCGGGAGAACGGTACCCTACGAGCAGTACTTC.

CDR3 DNA sequence: TGTGCCAGTGGAAAACGACTAGCGGGAGGAAGGGTCCAAGAGACCCAGTACTTC. Protein: CASGKRLAGGRVQETQYF. J is TRBJ2-5 and V is TRBV19; 13 positions match TRBD2. CDR1 and CDR2 (germline): LNHDA, SQIVND (reference sequence). Germline trimming cut 8 bases from V and 1 base from J; bases unmatched to any gene: 13. The CDR3 has 18 amino acids.

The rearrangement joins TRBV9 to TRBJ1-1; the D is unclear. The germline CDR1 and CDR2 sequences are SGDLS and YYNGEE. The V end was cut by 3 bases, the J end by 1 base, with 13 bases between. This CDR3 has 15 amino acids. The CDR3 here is CASSALPGRNTEAFF. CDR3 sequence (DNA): TGTGCCAGCAGCGCCCTACCCGGTCGGAACACTGAAGCTTTCTTT. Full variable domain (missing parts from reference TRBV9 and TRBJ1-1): DSGVTQTPKHLITATGQRVTLRCSPRSGDLSVYWYQQSLDQGLQFLIQYYNGEERAKGNILERFSAQQFPDLHSELNLSSLELGDSALYFCASSALPGRNTEAFFGQGTRLTVV.

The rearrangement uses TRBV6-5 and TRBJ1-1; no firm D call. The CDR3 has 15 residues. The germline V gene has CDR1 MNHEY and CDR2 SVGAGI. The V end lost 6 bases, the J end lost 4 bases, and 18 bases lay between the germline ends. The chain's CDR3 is CASSLGSGGSTEAFF. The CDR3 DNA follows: TGTGCCAGCAGCCTGGGATCGGGAGGGAGCACTGAAGCTTTCTTT.

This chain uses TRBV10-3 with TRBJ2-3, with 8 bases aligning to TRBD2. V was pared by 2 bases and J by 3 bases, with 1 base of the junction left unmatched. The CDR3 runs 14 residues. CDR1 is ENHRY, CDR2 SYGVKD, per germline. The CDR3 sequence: CAISEGGRTDTQYF. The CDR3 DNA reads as TGTGCCATCAGTGAGGGCGGGAGGACAGATACGCAGTATTTT.

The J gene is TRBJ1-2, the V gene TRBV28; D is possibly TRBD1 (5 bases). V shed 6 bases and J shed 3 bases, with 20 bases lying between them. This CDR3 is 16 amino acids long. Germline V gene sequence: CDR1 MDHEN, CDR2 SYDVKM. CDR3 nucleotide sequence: TGTGCCAGCAGCTATTTAGGGCAGGGTAAGGACTATGGCTACACCTTC. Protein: CASSYLGQGKDYGYTF.

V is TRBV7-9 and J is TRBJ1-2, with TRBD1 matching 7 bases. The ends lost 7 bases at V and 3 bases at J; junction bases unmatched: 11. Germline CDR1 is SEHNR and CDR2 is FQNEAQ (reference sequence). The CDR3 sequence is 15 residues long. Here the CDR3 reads CASTRQGAKDYGYTF. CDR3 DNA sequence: TGTGCCAGCACCCGACAGGGCGCGAAAGACTATGGCTACACCTTC.

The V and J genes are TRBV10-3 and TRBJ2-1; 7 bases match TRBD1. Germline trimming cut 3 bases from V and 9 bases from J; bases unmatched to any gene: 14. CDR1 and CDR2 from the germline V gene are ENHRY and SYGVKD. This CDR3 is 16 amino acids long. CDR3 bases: TGTGCCATCAGTGACCGCGGACAGGCCCGAGTAGGTGAGCAGTTCTTC. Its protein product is CAISDRGQARVGEQFF.

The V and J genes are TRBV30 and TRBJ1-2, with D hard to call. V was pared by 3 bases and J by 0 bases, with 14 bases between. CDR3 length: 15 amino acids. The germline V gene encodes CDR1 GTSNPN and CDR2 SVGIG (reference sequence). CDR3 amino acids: CAWRGNRSPNYGYTF. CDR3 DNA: TGTGCCTGGAGGGGCAACCGGTCTCCTAACTATGGCTACACCTTC.